This is a list of T cell receptor beta chains from one sample in a study of blood T cell repertoires in COVID-19. Libraries were prepared by immunoSEQ multiplex PCR; TCRdb keeps only in-frame clonotypes and omits some of them. The profile shows about 41,000 clones, around 88% of them singletons. The sequencing input was peripheral blood. These receptors originate from a woman aged 80 or over with active or convalescent COVID-19. CDR3s include the opening cysteine and the closing phenylalanine or tryptophan. A D gene is named only where the DNA matches it firmly. Clone size is stated in some rows and not others, as once, few, many or a class when expanded.

j_gene | abundance | v_gene | d_gene | CDR3nt | CDR3aa
TRBJ1-5 | few | TRBV25-1 | . | TGTGCCAGCAGTGTTGGGACTAATCAGCCCCAGCATTTT | CASSVGTNQPQHF
TRBJ2-7 | few | TRBV4-3 | . | TGCGCCAGCAGCCAAGATATCGCCGGCTACGAGCAGTACTTC | CASSQDIAGYEQYF
TRBJ1-4 | . | TRBV5-1 | . | TGCGCCAGCAGCTTGGCGCGGGGCGAGAATGAAAAACTGTTTTTT | CASSLARGENEKLFF
TRBJ2-7 | . | TRBV7-9 | . | TGTGCCAGCTCCCCCTGGGGAGGTATGAACGAGCAGTACTTC | CASSPWGGMNEQYF
TRBJ1-1 | . | TRBV7-6 | . | TGTGCCAGCAGGTTGAGTGAGAACACTGAAGCTTTCTTT | CASRLSENTEAFF
TRBJ1-1 | . | TRBV6-2/TRBV6-3 | TRBD1 | TGTGCCAGCAGTTACGAGGTGGAACAGGGGGACACTGAAGCTTTCTTT | CASSYEVEQGDTEAFF
TRBJ2-3 | . | TRBV9 | TRBD2 | TGTGCCAGCAGCCCGTTAGCGGGAGGGCGGACAGATACGCAGTATTTT | CASSPLAGGRTDTQYF
TRBJ1-1 | . | TRBV5-4 | TRBD1 | TGTGCCAGCAGCTTATCAGGGGGCCGCACTGAAGCTTTCTTT | CASSLSGGRTEAFF
TRBJ1-1 | . | TRBV7-2 | . | TGTGCCAGCAGCCGGACTCTGAACACTGAAGCTTTCTTT | CASSRTLNTEAFF
TRBJ2-2 | once | TRBV19 | TRBD1 | TGTGCCACCAGCCCGTTTCTCCGGGACAGGGGCGACACCGGGGAGCTGTTTTTT | CATSPFLRDRGDTGELFF
TRBJ1-4 | . | TRBV11-2 | TRBD1 | TGTGCCAGCAGCTTAGCAACGCTGGGACAGGGGAATGAAAAACTGTTTTTT | CASSLATLGQGNEKLFF
TRBJ1-1 | . | TRBV12-3/TRBV12-4 | . | TGTGCCAGTAGTCGGGATATTTCGGCTGAAGCTTTCTTT | CASSRDISAEAFF
TRBJ2-7 | . | TRBV7-9 | . | TGTGCCAGCAGCCGCGGGACCTTTTACGAGCAGTACTTC | CASSRGTFYEQYF
TRBJ1-2 | once | TRBV28 | TRBD1 | TGTGCCAGCAGTTATGGACAGGGCTACGGCTACACCTTC | CASSYGQGYGYTF
TRBJ1-5 | . | TRBV6-5 | . | TGTGCCAGCAGTTCCCGGGACTTCAATCAGCCCCAGCATTTT | CASSSRDFNQPQHF
TRBJ1-5 | . | TRBV6-5 | TRBD1 | TGTGCCAGCAGTACCGACAGGGGGCCGGGGCAGCCCCAGCATTTT | CASSTDRGPGQPQHF
TRBJ1-1 | . | TRBV25-1 | TRBD1 | TGTGCCAGCAGGCCGGACAGGCCAAACACTGAAGCTTTCTTT | CASRPDRPNTEAFF
TRBJ1-6 | . | TRBV7-8 | . | TGTGCCAGCAGCCTCGGACGGACTTATAATTCACCCCTCCACTTT | CASSLGRTYNSPLHF
TRBJ1-5 | . | TRBV6-5 | . | TGTGCCAGCAGTTACTTCGGGAATCAGCCCCAGCATTTT | CASSYFGNQPQHF
TRBJ1-1 | . | TRBV3-1/TRBV3-2 | . | TGTGCCAGCAGCCAAGGCTGGGAGGGGTCAGCTTTCTTT | CASSQGWEGSAFF
TRBJ1-1 | . | TRBV5-1 | TRBD1 | TGCGCCAGCAGCTTATTCGGGACAGGGGGCACTGAAGCTTTCTTT | CASSLFGTGGTEAFF
TRBJ1-1 | . | TRBV3-1/TRBV3-2 | TRBD1 | TGTGCCAGCAGCCCCAGGGGGCGGGACACTGAAGCTTTCTTT | CASSPRGRDTEAFF
TRBJ1-1 | . | TRBV30 | . | TGTGCCTGGAGTGTTAGAATCTCCGAAGCTTTCTTT | CAWSVRISEAFF
TRBJ1-6 | . | TRBV2 | TRBD1 | TGTGCCAGCACTGAAGTGGGGACAGCTAATTCACCCCTCCACTTT | CASTEVGTANSPLHF
TRBJ2-2 | . | TRBV6-1 | . | TGTGCCAGCAGTGATGGAAGAGGGACACGCACCGGGGAGCTGTTTTTT | CASSDGRGTRTGELFF
TRBJ2-3 | . | TRBV7-2 | TRBD2 | TGTGCCAGCAGCTTAGGTAGCGGGCTTAACACAGATACGCAGTATTTT | CASSLGSGLNTDTQYF
TRBJ2-2 | . | TRBV24-1 | TRBD2 | TGTGCCACCAGTGATTCCGGGACTAGCGGGAGGATTCGTACCGGGGAGCTGTTTTTT | CATSDSGTSGRIRTGELFF
TRBJ2-3 | . | TRBV6-5 | . | TGTGCCAGCAGTTACTCGTCGCTAAGCGGGTATACGCAGTATTTT | CASSYSSLSGYTQYF
TRBJ1-3 | . | TRBV19 | . | TGTGCCAGTAGGTCAGTCGGAAACACCATATATTTT | CASRSVGNTIYF
TRBJ2-5 | . | TRBV7-8 | TRBD1 | TGTGCCAGCAGCTTAAAGCGGACAGGGGGTCAAGAGACCCAGTACTTC | CASSLKRTGGQETQYF
TRBJ1-2 | once | TRBV7-2 | . | TGTGCCAGCAGCGCGACTGGACAGCAGTCCTATGGCTACACCTTC | CASSATGQQSYGYTF
TRBJ2-7 | . | TRBV19 | TRBD2 | TGTGCCAGTAGCCCACAGGCCGGGGGGTTCTACGAGCAGTACTTC | CASSPQAGGFYEQYF
TRBJ2-1 | . | TRBV4-3 | TRBD2 | TGCGCCAGCAGCCAAGATCGGCTAGCGGGAGCGAGCTCCTACAATGAGCAGTTCTTC | CASSQDRLAGASSYNEQFF